This T cell receptor beta chain was retrieved from a study of shared clonotypes between healthy human individuals. The CDR3 has 16 amino acids. J gave up 3 bases and V 3 bases, and 9 bases lay outside the gene matches. Germline CDR1 and CDR2: KGHSH and LQKENI. This clone was seen a single time. The table came from immunoSEQ multiplex PCR; TCRdb's copy has only in-frame clones and leaves some out. The repertoire holds fewer than 1.6 million clones, 97% to 99% seen once, with approximately 0.38% in the top ten. The sequencing sample was made of naive CD4+ T cells sorted from blood. The subset here: CD45RA+ positively selected. The chain recombines TRBV18 with TRBJ1-1, with TRBD1 identical over 8 bases. This clonotype originated in a man aged 25-45 years in good health. CDR3 region: CASSPNRGISDTEAFF. The DNA for the CDR3 is TGTGCCAGCTCACCGAACAGGGGGATTTCCGACACTGAAGCTTTCTTT.